These 18 T cell receptor beta chains share one sample of origin, sequenced in a study of blood T cell repertoires in COVID-19 (dated by TCRdb to the early 2020s). The library was produced with the immunoSEQ multiplex PCR assay. The immuneACCESS repertoire file appears here via TCRdb, limited to in-frame rearrangements. These files lack a portion of the clones; in checked studies, under half of the deficit traces to unresolved V genes, and the cause of the others is not known. The sample table contains a few hundred thousand clones; only one count was recorded for about 86% of them. The top ten constitute 2% to 2.5% of the sample. Material: peripheral blood. The receptors here all came from a woman aged 45-59 years with acute or convalescent COVID-19.

V usage is TRBV7-2 and J usage is TRBJ1-2; possible D gene TRBD1, 5 bases. Trimming took off 4 bases at V and 1 base at J, with 13 bases between the two ends. Germline values: CDR1 SGHTA, CDR2 FQGNSA. This CDR3 comprises 15 residues. DNA of the CDR3: TGTGCCAGCAGCTCGGCTCCGGGACTTAACTATGGCTACACCTTC. It encodes CASSSAPGLNYGYTF.

V and J are TRBV18 and TRBJ1-1; D is unclear. The CDR3 is made up of 13 amino acids. Germline V gives CDR1 KGHSH, CDR2 LQKENI. The ends were cut back, 6 bases at V and 3 bases at J, with 11 bases in the middle. The CDR3 region is CASSPAQDTEAFF. CDR3 bases: TGTGCCAGCTCCCCTGCCCAGGACACTGAAGCTTTCTTT.

The chain uses TRBV7-9 and TRBJ2-5; 10 bases match TRBD2. Germline loops: CDR1 SEHNR, CDR2 FQNEAQ (reference sequence). Trimming took 8 bases from V and 2 from J; bases not matched to a gene: 5. The CDR3 is made up of 14 amino acids. This chain's CDR3 is CASSMTSGQETQYF. The CDR3 DNA follows: TGTGCCAGCTCCATGACTAGCGGGCAAGAGACCCAGTACTTC.

The rearrangement joins TRBV29-1 to TRBJ1-2, with TRBD1 matching over 7 bases. The J segment lost 2 bases and the V segment lost 5 bases, leaving 8 bases of the junction unmatched. Germline V gene sequence: CDR1 SQVTM, CDR2 ANQGSEA. This CDR3 is built from 14 residues. Here the CDR3 DNA reads TGCAGCGTTCTCGGGACAGTTGAGAACTATGGCTACACCTTC. This encodes CSVLGTVENYGYTF.

J is TRBJ1-1 and V is TRBV6-2 or TRBV6-3; 8 bases agree with TRBD1. The germline gives CDR1 MNHEY, CDR2 SVGEGT. The CDR3 consists of 14 residues. V trimming: 0 bases; J trimming: 7 bases; junction bases outside the gene matches: 4. The CDR3 spells CASSYSQGANEAFF. The DNA for the CDR3 is TGTGCCAGCAGTTACTCGCAGGGGGCGAATGAAGCTTTCTTT.

The chain couples TRBV2 to TRBJ2-5, with D possibly TRBD2 on 6 matching bases. V was trimmed by 8 bases and J by 5 bases, leaving 24 bases between them. The V gene's germline CDR1 is SNHLY and CDR2 FYNNEI. This CDR3 region has 16 residues. The CDR3 protein is CASGAARGMLGETQYF. In nucleotides, the CDR3 is TGTGCCAGCGGGGCGGCGCGGGGAATGCTCGGGGAGACCCAGTACTTC.

The V and J genes are TRBV5-4 and TRBJ2-2; a possible D gene is TRBD1 (7 bases). V lost 1 base to trimming and J lost 4 bases, with 8 bases between them. CDR3 size: 14 residues. From germline, CDR1 is SGHNT and CDR2 YYREEE (reference sequence). CDR3 residues: CASSLQGGTGELFF. The CDR3, as DNA: TGTGCCAGCAGCTTGCAGGGGGGCACCGGGGAGCTGTTTTTT.

The rearrangement joins TRBV9 to TRBJ2-5, with D uncertain. The germline V gene encodes CDR1 SGDLS and CDR2 YYNGEE. Trimming took off 0 bases at V and 1 base at J, with 13 bases between the two ends. The CDR3 is made up of 16 amino acids. CDR3 nucleotide sequence: TGTGCCAGCAGCGTAGGTGCCGACTCGTTCCAAGAGACCCAGTACTTC. It translates to CASSVGADSFQETQYF.

This rearrangement joins TRBV7-2 to TRBJ1-6; 12 bases fit TRBD1. The CDR3 is 16 residues long. Per germline, CDR1 SGHTA and CDR2 FQGNSA. Trimming at V came to 1 base and at J to 7 bases, leaving 2 bases not matched to a gene. The CDR3 loop is CASSLVGTGGNSPLHF. The CDR3 coding sequence is TGTGCCAGCAGCTTAGTGGGGACAGGGGGCAATTCACCCCTCCACTTT.

CDR3 loop: CASSPGQGVYEQYF. As DNA, the CDR3 is TGTGCCAGCTCACCGGGACAGGGAGTCTACGAGCAGTACTTC. The chain has TRBV18 and TRBJ2-7; 9 nucleotides line up with TRBD1. CDR3 length: 14 amino acids. The V segment lost 3 bases and the J segment 3 bases; nucleotides outside the gene matches: 3. Germline V gives CDR1 KGHSH, CDR2 LQKENI.

The V call is TRBV6-1, the J call TRBJ1-3; TRBD1 might be the D (5 bases). CDR3 length: 15 residues. The germline gives CDR1 MNHNS, CDR2 SASEGT. V lost 2 bases and J 2 bases, leaving 10 bases between the germline ends. This CDR3 is CASSEFGGPGNTIYF. CDR3 DNA sequence: TGTGCCAGCAGTGAATTCGGGGGACCTGGAAACACCATATATTTT.

J is TRBJ2-5 and V is TRBV21-1; whether TRBD2, the table's D call, matches the DNA was not checked. TRBV21-1 is shown as a pseudogene. CDR3 length: 15 residues. CDR3 amino acids: CASSSLWTTQETQYF. The CDR3 DNA reads TGTGCCAGCAGCTCCCTCTGGACTACACAAGAGACCCAGTACTTC.

J is TRBJ1-1 and V is TRBV18; TRBD1 matches at 7 bases. CDR3 length: 15 amino acids. V dropped 4 bases and J dropped 6; count of bases not matched to a gene: 11. Germline V CDR1 and CDR2: KGHSH, LQKENI. The CDR3, as DNA: TGTGCCAGCTCACTATCATCGGGACAGCTCGCTGAAGCTTTCTTT. Protein: CASSLSSGQLAEAFF.

This clone was detected a few times. The V call is TRBV5-3, the J call TRBJ2-6, with 7 bases that match TRBD1. TRBV5-3 is known as an ORF, though its function is uncertain. J gave up 3 bases and V 2 bases, and 5 bases lay outside the gene matches. The CDR3 has 16 amino acids. CDR3 sequence reads: CARSFNRGDGANVLTF. The CDR3 coding sequence is TGTGCCAGAAGCTTTAACAGGGGAGATGGGGCCAACGTCCTGACTTTC.

The chain uses TRBV6-1 and TRBJ1-3; D is undetermined. The CDR3 extends over 14 amino acids. Germline CDR1 MNHNS, CDR2 SASEGT. Trimming took off 0 bases at V and 4 bases at J, with 7 bases between the two ends. The chain's CDR3 is CASSEAGGGNTIYF. CDR3 DNA: TGTGCCAGCAGTGAAGCGGGCGGGGGAAACACCATATATTTT.

The chain couples TRBV19 to TRBJ2-1; D not certain. The CDR3 totals 16 residues. V gave up 3 bases and J gave up 0 bases, with 12 bases separating them. Germline lookup yields CDR1 LNHDA and CDR2 SQIVND (reference sequence). The CDR3 reads CASSISFSGSYNEQFF. CDR3 nucleotides: TGTGCCAGTAGTATTTCTTTCTCCGGCTCCTACAATGAGCAGTTCTTC.

CDR3 DNA sequence: TGTGCCAGCAGCCCCGTTGAGGAGGGGCAAGGCTACACCTTC. Residues: CASSPVEEGQGYTF. J is TRBJ1-2 and V is TRBV5-4; D might be TRBD1 (5 bases). Germline V gives CDR1 SGHNT, CDR2 YYREEE (reference sequence). The CDR3 length is 14 residues. V dropped 4 bases and J dropped 8 bases, with 18 bases sitting between them.

This clone was counted between two and nine times. This chain uses TRBV18 with TRBJ2-7; 7 positions match TRBD1. Germline CDR1 and CDR2: KGHSH and LQKENI. Losses at the gene ends were 2 bases for V and 6 bases for J; bases not matched to a gene: 4. The CDR3 loop spans 13 amino acids. CDR3 loop: CASSPGQAGEQYF. The CDR3 coding sequence is TGTGCCAGCTCACCAGGACAGGCGGGCGAGCAGTACTTC.